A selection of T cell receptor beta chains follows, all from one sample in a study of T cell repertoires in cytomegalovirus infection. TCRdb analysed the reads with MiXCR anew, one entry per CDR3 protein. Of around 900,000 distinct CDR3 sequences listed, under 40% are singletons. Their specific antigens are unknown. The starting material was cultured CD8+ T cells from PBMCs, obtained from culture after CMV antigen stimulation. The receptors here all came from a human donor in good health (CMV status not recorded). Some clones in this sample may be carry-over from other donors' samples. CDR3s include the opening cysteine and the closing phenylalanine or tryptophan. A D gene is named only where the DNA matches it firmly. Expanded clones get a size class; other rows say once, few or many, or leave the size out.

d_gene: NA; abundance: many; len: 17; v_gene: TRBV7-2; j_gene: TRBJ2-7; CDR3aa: CASSPWLAPPSSYEQYF; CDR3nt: TGTGCCAGCAGCCCCTGGCTAGCGCCGCCTAGCTCCTACGAGCAGTACTTC
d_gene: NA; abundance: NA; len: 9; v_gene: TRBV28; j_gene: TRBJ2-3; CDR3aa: CASGQTQYF; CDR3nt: TGTGCCAGCGGACAGACGCAGTATTTT
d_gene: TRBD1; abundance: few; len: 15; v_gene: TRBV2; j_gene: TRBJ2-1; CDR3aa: CASSDPKTGVNEQFF; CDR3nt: TGTGCCAGCAGTGACCCCAAGACAGGGGTCAATGAGCAGTTCTTC
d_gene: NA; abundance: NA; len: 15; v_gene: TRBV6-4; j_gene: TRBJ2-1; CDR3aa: CASSDAVGRYNEQFF; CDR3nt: TGTGCCAGCAGTGACGCCGTGGGCCGGTACAATGAGCAGTTCTTC
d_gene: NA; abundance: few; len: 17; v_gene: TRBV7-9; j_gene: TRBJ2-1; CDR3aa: CASSLAATGSSYNEQFF; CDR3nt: TGTGCCAGCAGCTTAGCGGCTACGGGCAGCTCCTACAATGAGCAGTTCTTC
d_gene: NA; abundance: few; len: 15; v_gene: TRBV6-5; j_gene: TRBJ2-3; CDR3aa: CASSFEGDSGDTQYF; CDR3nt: TGTGCCAGCAGTTTCGAGGGGGACTCGGGAGATACGCAGTATTTT
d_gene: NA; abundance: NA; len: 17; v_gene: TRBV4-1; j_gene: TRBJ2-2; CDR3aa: CASSQDPGTTNTGELFF; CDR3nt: TGCGCCAGCAGCCAAGATCCGGGGACAACGAACACCGGGGAGCTGTTTTTT
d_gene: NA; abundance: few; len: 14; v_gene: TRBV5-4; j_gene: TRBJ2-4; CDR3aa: CASSLDTREDIQYF; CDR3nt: TGTGCCAGCAGCTTGGATACCAGGGAAGACATTCAGTACTTC
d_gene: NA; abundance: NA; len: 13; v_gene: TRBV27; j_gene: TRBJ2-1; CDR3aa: CVSSIGLGNEQFF; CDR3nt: TGTGTCAGCAGTATAGGACTTGGCAATGAGCAGTTCTTC
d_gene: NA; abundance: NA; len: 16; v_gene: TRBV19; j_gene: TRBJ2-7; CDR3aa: CASSISSVGTYYEQYF; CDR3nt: TGTGCCAGTAGTATTTCGTCGGTCGGGACTTACTACGAGCAGTACTTC
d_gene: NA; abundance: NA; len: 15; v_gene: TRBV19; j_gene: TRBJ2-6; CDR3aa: CASSRAPPGANVLTF; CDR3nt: TGTGCCAGTAGCCGGGCACCACCTGGGGCCAACGTCCTGACTTTC
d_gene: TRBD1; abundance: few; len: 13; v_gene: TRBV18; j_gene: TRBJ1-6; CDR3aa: CACVRGEASPLHF; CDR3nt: TGTGCCTGTGTCAGGGGGGAGGCTTCACCCCTCCACTTT
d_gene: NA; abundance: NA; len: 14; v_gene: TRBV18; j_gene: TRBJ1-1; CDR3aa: CASSPPPLNTEAFF; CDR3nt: TGTGCCAGCTCACCACCCCCGCTTAACACTGAAGCTTTCTTT
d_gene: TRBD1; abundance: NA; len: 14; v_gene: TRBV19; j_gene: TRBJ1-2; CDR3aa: CASSIAQGAYGYTF; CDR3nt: TGTGCCAGTAGTATAGCACAGGGGGCCTATGGCTACACCTTC
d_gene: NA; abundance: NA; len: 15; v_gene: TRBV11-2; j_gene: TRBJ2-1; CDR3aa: CASSLRFSSYNEQFF; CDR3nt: TGTGCCAGCAGCTTGAGATTTAGCTCCTACAATGAGCAGTTCTTC
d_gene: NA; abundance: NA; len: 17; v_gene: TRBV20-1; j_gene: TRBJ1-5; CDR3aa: CSALRSPGSYQNQPQHF; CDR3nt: TGCAGTGCTCTCCGGAGCCCCGGGTCTTACCAAAATCAGCCCCAGCATTTT